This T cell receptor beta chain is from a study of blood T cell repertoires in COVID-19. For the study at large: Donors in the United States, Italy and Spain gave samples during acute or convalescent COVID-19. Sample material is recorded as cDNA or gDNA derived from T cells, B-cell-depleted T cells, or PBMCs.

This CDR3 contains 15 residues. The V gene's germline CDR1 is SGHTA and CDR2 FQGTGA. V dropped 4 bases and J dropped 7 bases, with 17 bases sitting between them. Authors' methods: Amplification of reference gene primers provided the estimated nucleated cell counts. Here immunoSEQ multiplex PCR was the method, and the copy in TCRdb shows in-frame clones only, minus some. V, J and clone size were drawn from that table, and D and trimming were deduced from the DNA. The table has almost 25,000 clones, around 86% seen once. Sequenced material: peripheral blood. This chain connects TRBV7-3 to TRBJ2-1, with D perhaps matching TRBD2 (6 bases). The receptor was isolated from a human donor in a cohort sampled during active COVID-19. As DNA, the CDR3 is TGTGCCAGCAGCTACGGAGGAGCGGGCGAAAATGAGCAGTTCTTC. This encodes CASSYGGAGENEQFF. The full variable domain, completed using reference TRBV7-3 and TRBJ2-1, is GAGVSQTPSNKVTEKGKYVELRCDPISGHTALYWYRQSLGQGPEFLIYFQGTGAADDSGLPNDRFFAVRPEGSVSTLKIQRTERGDSAVYLCASSYGGAGENEQFFGPGTRLTVL.